These T cell receptor beta chains were read from a single sample in a study of tumor-infiltrating lymphocytes in localized non-small cell lung cancer. TCRdb's copy holds only in-frame clones and misses some; the assay was immunoSEQ multiplex PCR. The sample includes more than 9,000 clones, approximately 64% seen only once; the top ten take 9% to 9.5%. Specimen: lung tumor tissue. The receptors come from a human donor with non-small cell lung cancer. The CDR3 runs from the conserved cysteine through the conserved F or W. The order of the fields is clone size, D gene, V gene, J gene, CDR3 protein, CDR3 DNA. D genes are given only for firm matches. Not every row has a clone size; where given, it reads once, few, many or a size class.

clone size: -; D gene: -; V gene: TRBV4-1; J gene: TRBJ1-1; CDR3 protein: CASSQGRYTEAFF; CDR3 DNA: TGCGCCAGCAGCCAAGGAAGGTATACTGAAGCTTTCTTT
clone size: -; D gene: TRBD1; V gene: TRBV6-6; J gene: TRBJ2-5; CDR3 protein: CASSPDRGRGETQYF; CDR3 DNA: TGTGCCAGCAGCCCCGACAGGGGGCGTGGGGAGACCCAGTACTTC
clone size: -; D gene: -; V gene: TRBV5-6; J gene: TRBJ1-5; CDR3 protein: CASSSLGDGYSNQPQHF; CDR3 DNA: TGTGCCAGCAGCTCCCTAGGGGACGGTTATAGCAATCAGCCCCAGCATTTT
clone size: once; D gene: -; V gene: TRBV5-5; J gene: TRBJ1-6; CDR3 protein: CASSLGARDSPLHF; CDR3 DNA: TGTGCCAGCAGCTTGGGGGCCCGGGATTCACCCCTCCACTTT
clone size: -; D gene: -; V gene: TRBV7-2; J gene: TRBJ2-5; CDR3 protein: CASSLVFLLQETQYF; CDR3 DNA: TGTGCCAGCAGCTTAGTTTTTCTCTTACAAGAGACCCAGTACTTC
clone size: -; D gene: -; V gene: TRBV5-1; J gene: TRBJ2-1; CDR3 protein: CASSLESARDNEQFF; CDR3 DNA: TGCGCCAGCAGCTTGGAAAGTGCCAGGGACAATGAGCAGTTCTTC
clone size: -; D gene: TRBD1; V gene: TRBV30; J gene: TRBJ2-7; CDR3 protein: CAWSSRQGVRYEQYF; CDR3 DNA: TGTGCCTGGAGTTCACGACAGGGGGTTAGGTACGAGCAGTACTTC
clone size: -; D gene: -; V gene: TRBV28; J gene: TRBJ1-5; CDR3 protein: CASSYRGRGNQPQHF; CDR3 DNA: TGTGCCAGCAGTTATCGGGGTAGGGGCAATCAGCCCCAGCATTTT
clone size: once; D gene: TRBD1; V gene: TRBV5-5; J gene: TRBJ2-5; CDR3 protein: CASSRDRERQETQYF; CDR3 DNA: TGTGCCAGCAGCCGGGACAGGGAGCGGCAAGAGACCCAGTACTTC
clone size: -; D gene: TRBD1; V gene: TRBV10-3; J gene: TRBJ1-6; CDR3 protein: CAIRPGQGAAAYNSPLHF; CDR3 DNA: TGTGCCATCAGACCGGGACAGGGGGCGGCCGCCTATAATTCACCCCTCCACTTT
clone size: -; D gene: -; V gene: TRBV20-1; J gene: TRBJ1-2; CDR3 protein: CSARRSFGYTF; CDR3 DNA: TGCAGTGCTAGACGGTCTTTTGGCTACACCTTC
clone size: few; D gene: TRBD1; V gene: TRBV7-2; J gene: TRBJ1-1; CDR3 protein: CASSRRTGGGPEAFF; CDR3 DNA: TGTGCCAGCAGCAGACGGACAGGGGGGGGCCCTGAAGCTTTCTTT
clone size: few; D gene: TRBD2; V gene: TRBV11-2; J gene: TRBJ2-1; CDR3 protein: CASSLSPAAGGPWGEQFF; CDR3 DNA: TGTGCCAGCAGCTTATCCCCAGCAGCGGGGGGGCCTTGGGGTGAGCAGTTCTTC
clone size: -; D gene: -; V gene: TRBV5-1; J gene: TRBJ2-2; CDR3 protein: CASRGLLASGTGELFF; CDR3 DNA: TGCGCCAGCAGGGGCCTACTAGCCTCGGGCACCGGGGAGCTGTTTTTT
clone size: few; D gene: TRBD1; V gene: TRBV27; J gene: TRBJ2-7; CDR3 protein: CASSRGEGTGSYEQYF; CDR3 DNA: TGTGCCAGCAGTAGAGGGGAGGGGACAGGGAGCTACGAGCAGTACTTC
clone size: once; D gene: -; V gene: TRBV7-9; J gene: TRBJ2-5; CDR3 protein: CAWGARTPLGGETQYF; CDR3 DNA: TGTGCCTGGGGGGCCCGGACGCCGTTGGGAGGGGAGACCCAGTACTTC
clone size: -; D gene: -; V gene: TRBV7-9; J gene: TRBJ1-4; CDR3 protein: CASSLEAGEKLFF; CDR3 DNA: TGTGCCAGCAGCTTAGAAGCGGGTGAAAAACTGTTTTTT
clone size: -; D gene: -; V gene: TRBV18; J gene: TRBJ2-1; CDR3 protein: CASSPTAYNEQFF; CDR3 DNA: TGTGCCAGCTCACCTACGGCCTACAATGAGCAGTTCTTC
clone size: -; D gene: TRBD1; V gene: TRBV19; J gene: TRBJ1-3; CDR3 protein: CASSGTGGRNTIYF; CDR3 DNA: TGTGCCAGTAGCGGGACAGGGGGTAGAAACACCATATATTTT
clone size: -; D gene: TRBD1; V gene: TRBV10-1; J gene: TRBJ2-5; CDR3 protein: CASSRGQGETQYF; CDR3 DNA: TGCGCCAGCAGTCGGGGACAGGGAGAGACCCAGTACTTC
clone size: -; D gene: -; V gene: TRBV29-1; J gene: TRBJ2-7; CDR3 protein: CSVQDDRYYEQYF; CDR3 DNA: TGCAGCGTTCAAGATGACAGATACTACGAGCAGTACTTC
clone size: medium-sized; D gene: -; V gene: TRBV5-1; J gene: TRBJ2-4; CDR3 protein: CASSKDSTAKNIQYF; CDR3 DNA: TGCGCCAGCAGCAAGGACAGTACGGCCAAAAACATTCAGTACTTC
clone size: -; D gene: -; V gene: TRBV18; J gene: TRBJ1-4; CDR3 protein: CASSPEPISDEKLFF; CDR3 DNA: TGTGCCAGCTCACCAGAGCCTATATCGGATGAAAAACTGTTTTTT
clone size: -; D gene: -; V gene: TRBV18; J gene: TRBJ1-1; CDR3 protein: CASSEGPPRAFF; CDR3 DNA: TGTGCCAGCTCGGAAGGGCCACCGCGAGCTTTCTTT
clone size: -; D gene: TRBD2; V gene: TRBV11-3; J gene: TRBJ2-1; CDR3 protein: CASSYSSGAYNEQFF; CDR3 DNA: TGTGCCAGCAGCTACTCTAGCGGGGCTTACAATGAGCAGTTCTTC
clone size: once; D gene: -; V gene: TRBV18; J gene: TRBJ1-6; CDR3 protein: CSRPPLHF; CDR3 DNA: TGCTCCCGCCCACCCCTCCACTTT
clone size: -; D gene: -; V gene: TRBV7-2; J gene: TRBJ2-1; CDR3 protein: CASSLWGPGNEQFF; CDR3 DNA: TGTGCCAGCAGCTTATGGGGGCCGGGCAATGAGCAGTTCTTC
clone size: -; D gene: TRBD1; V gene: TRBV2; J gene: TRBJ2-7; CDR3 protein: CASKGTGMGEQYF; CDR3 DNA: TGTGCCAGCAAGGGGACAGGGATGGGTGAGCAGTACTTC
clone size: -; D gene: TRBD2; V gene: TRBV7-9; J gene: TRBJ2-5; CDR3 protein: CASSLLGTSRETQYF; CDR3 DNA: TGTGCCAGCAGCTTACTGGGGACTAGCCGAGAGACCCAGTACTTC
clone size: -; D gene: -; V gene: TRBV7-9; J gene: TRBJ2-5; CDR3 protein: CAEQDQETQYF; CDR3 DNA: TGTGCCGAACAGGATCAAGAGACCCAGTACTTC
clone size: -; D gene: -; V gene: TRBV6-5; J gene: TRBJ1-1; CDR3 protein: CASRRLPELNTEAFF; CDR3 DNA: TGTGCCAGCAGACGACTGCCAGAGTTGAACACTGAAGCTTTCTTT
clone size: -; D gene: TRBD2; V gene: TRBV2; J gene: TRBJ2-2; CDR3 protein: CASSVPSGRAGVGELFF; CDR3 DNA: TGTGCCAGCAGTGTCCCTAGCGGGAGGGCCGGGGTCGGGGAGCTGTTTTTT
clone size: once; D gene: TRBD2; V gene: TRBV19; J gene: TRBJ2-5; CDR3 protein: CASSMRLAGGQETQYF; CDR3 DNA: TGTGCCAGTAGTATGAGACTAGCGGGAGGCCAAGAGACCCAGTACTTC
clone size: -; D gene: -; V gene: TRBV6-1; J gene: TRBJ2-5; CDR3 protein: CASSETSGGETQYF; CDR3 DNA: TGTGCCAGCAGTGAAACGAGCGGAGGAGAGACCCAGTACTTC
clone size: -; D gene: TRBD1; V gene: TRBV18; J gene: TRBJ1-2; CDR3 protein: CASSRKRILGQGAYGYTF; CDR3 DNA: TGTGCCAGCTCACGAAAACGCATCTTGGGACAGGGGGCTTATGGCTACACCTTC
clone size: -; D gene: TRBD2; V gene: TRBV6-1; J gene: TRBJ2-3; CDR3 protein: CASRPLAGTDTQYF; CDR3 DNA: TGTGCCAGCCGACCACTAGCGGGCACAGATACGCAGTATTTT
clone size: few; D gene: TRBD1; V gene: TRBV7-8; J gene: TRBJ2-2; CDR3 protein: CASSLVGGASTGELFF; CDR3 DNA: TGTGCCAGCAGCTTAGTAGGGGGCGCATCAACCGGGGAGCTGTTTTTT
clone size: few; D gene: -; V gene: TRBV5-1; J gene: TRBJ2-1; CDR3 protein: CASSLGHNEQFF; CDR3 DNA: TGCGCCAGCAGCTTGGGACACAATGAGCAGTTCTTC
clone size: -; D gene: -; V gene: TRBV9; J gene: TRBJ2-3; CDR3 protein: CASSVERTDTQYF; CDR3 DNA: TGTGCCAGCAGCGTGGAGCGGACAGATACGCAGTATTTT
clone size: -; D gene: -; V gene: TRBV7-2; J gene: TRBJ1-5; CDR3 protein: CASSLEQGLNQPQHF; CDR3 DNA: TGTGCCAGCAGCTTAGAGCAGGGGCTTAATCAGCCCCAGCATTTT
clone size: -; D gene: -; V gene: TRBV30; J gene: TRBJ2-7; CDR3 protein: CAWSVAGTGGEQYF; CDR3 DNA: TGTGCCTGGAGTGTAGCCGGCACCGGCGGCGAGCAGTACTTC
clone size: few; D gene: TRBD1; V gene: TRBV5-1; J gene: TRBJ1-3; CDR3 protein: CASSLDTGGEADTIYF; CDR3 DNA: TGCGCCAGCAGCTTGGATACAGGGGGCGAGGCGGACACCATATATTTT
clone size: few; D gene: -; V gene: TRBV6-5; J gene: TRBJ1-5; CDR3 protein: CASSNSRDNQPQHF; CDR3 DNA: TGTGCCAGCAGCAACTCCAGGGACAATCAGCCCCAGCATTTT
clone size: -; D gene: TRBD1; V gene: TRBV29-1; J gene: TRBJ2-3; CDR3 protein: CSTGTGDFGAQYF; CDR3 DNA: TGCAGCACCGGGACAGGGGATTTTGGGGCGCAGTATTTT
clone size: few; D gene: -; V gene: TRBV11-2; J gene: TRBJ2-2; CDR3 protein: CASSLLAKLGELFF; CDR3 DNA: TGTGCCAGCAGCTTACTAGCCAAGCTAGGGGAGCTGTTTTTT
clone size: -; D gene: TRBD2; V gene: TRBV25-1; J gene: TRBJ2-1; CDR3 protein: CASRSGRAWNEQFF; CDR3 DNA: TGTGCCAGCAGAAGCGGGAGGGCCTGGAATGAGCAGTTCTTC